Shown below are 26 T cell receptor beta chains from a single sample sequenced in a study of shared T cell receptors in the human thymus (dated by TCRdb to the early 2020s). The library was generated by the immunoSEQ multiplex PCR assay. In its TCRdb copy, this immuneACCESS table keeps in-frame sequences only and misses some clones. Where compared with another copy, unresolved V genes explain less than half of these, and the others have no known cause. For this sample the table gives hundreds of thousands of clones, of which approximately 85% were detected only once. Roughly 0.01% of the sample is held by the ten biggest clonotypes. The same specimen was also included in a second study, on human thymus T cells.

The sample taken for sequencing was thymocytes. These receptors all stem from a girl under two years old with a congenital heart defect. Donor details come from another sample of the same person, matched by shared clones.

This chain links TRBV4-1 with TRBJ2-1, with 10 nucleotides matching TRBD1. V lost 1 base to trimming and J lost 7 bases; unmatched junction nucleotides: 4. The CDR3 contains 15 residues. Germline values: CDR1 MGHRA, CDR2 YSYEKL. This CDR3 reads CASSQVGQGMNEQFF. For the CDR3, the DNA is TGCGCCAGCAGCCAAGTGGGACAGGGGATGAATGAGCAGTTCTTC.

The chain links TRBV5-1 to TRBJ1-2, with a possible D match to TRBD1 (6 bases). CDR1 and CDR2 (germline): SGHRS, YFSETQ. CDR3 size: 15 residues. The V end lost 0 bases, the J end lost 4 bases, and 13 bases lay between the germline ends. CDR3 DNA: TGCGCCAGCAGCTTGGCGACAGGACCCGGCTATGGCTACACCTTC. Translation: CASSLATGPGYGYTF. The variable domain in full, completed from reference TRBV5-1 and TRBJ1-2, reads KAGVTQTPRYLIKTRGQQVTLSCSPISGHRSVSWYQQTPGQGLQFLFEYFSETQRNKGNFPGRFSGRQFSNSRSEMNVSTLELGDSALYLCASSLATGPGYGYTFGSGTRLTVV.

With regard to this clone: Other DNA sequences of this sample code for an identical CDR3. The chain links TRBV27 to TRBJ1-6, with D hard to call. The CDR3 length is 13 residues. Trimming removed 3 bases at V and 3 bases at J, with 3 bases between. Germline CDR1 is MNHEY and CDR2 is SMNVEV (reference sequence). As DNA, the CDR3 is TGTGCCAGCAGTTTCCTCTATAATTCACCCCTCCACTTT. It encodes CASSFLYNSPLHF.

The chain recombines TRBV19 with TRBJ2-5, with 8 bases lining up with TRBD1. The CDR3 runs to 15 residues. The V and J ends lost 3 bases and 4 bases, in that order; junction bases with no gene match: 7. Germline-derived CDR1 and CDR2 are LNHDA and SQIVND (reference sequence). The CDR3 loop reads CASSMRTGKSETQYF. The CDR3 DNA reads as TGTGCCAGTAGTATGAGGACAGGGAAGTCAGAGACCCAGTACTTC.

This chain connects TRBV5-1 to TRBJ1-4, with 7 bases matching TRBD1. Germline assignment: CDR1 SGHRS and CDR2 YFSETQ. The V segment lost 4 bases and the J segment 6 bases; nucleotides outside the gene matches: 3. The CDR3 runs to 13 residues. CDR3 bases: TGCGCCAGCAGCCCGGGGACAGATGAAAAACTGTTTTTT. Its protein product is CASSPGTDEKLFF.

The chain is built from TRBV29-1 and TRBJ2-1; 7 positions agree with TRBD1. J was trimmed by 7 bases and V by 7 bases; bases with no gene match: 16. Looked up from germline, CDR1 is SQVTM and CDR2 is ANQGSEA. The CDR3 has 15 residues. Here the CDR3 reads CSGQERGRGRNEQFF. The DNA of the CDR3 is TGCAGCGGTCAGGAGAGGGGGCGAGGCCGGAATGAGCAGTTCTTC.

The V call is TRBV6-1, the J call TRBJ1-2; 7 bases line up with TRBD1. CDR1 and CDR2 (germline): MNHNS, SASEGT. Losses at the gene ends were 6 bases for V and 4 bases for J; bases not matched to a gene: 5. The CDR3 spans 13 residues. Here the CDR3 DNA reads TGTGCCAGCAGGATGGGGACAGCCTATGGCTACACCTTC. It encodes CASRMGTAYGYTF.

This clone has only a few counts. This chain uses TRBV10-3 with TRBJ2-5, with 15 bases aligning to TRBD2. Germline CDR1 is ENHRY and CDR2 is SYGVKD. The ends lost 0 bases at V and 0 bases at J; junction bases unmatched: 5. This CDR3 region has 19 residues. The CDR3 here is CAISESGLAGGYNQETQYF. In DNA form, the CDR3 reads TGTGCCATCAGTGAGTCCGGACTAGCGGGGGGGTACAACCAAGAGACCCAGTACTTC.

The chain joins TRBV5-1 to TRBJ1-2, with D perhaps TRBD1 (5 bases). The CDR3 covers 12 residues. Trimming pared 5 bases from V and 2 bases from J, leaving 7 bases between. The germline CDR1 and CDR2 sequences are SGHRS and YFSETQ. CDR3: CASSAGNYGYTF. Written as DNA, the CDR3 is TGCGCCAGCAGTGCAGGGAACTATGGCTACACCTTC. Together with reference TRBV5-1 and TRBJ1-2, the CDR3 gives the full variable domain: KAGVTQTPRYLIKTRGQQVTLSCSPISGHRSVSWYQQTPGQGLQFLFEYFSETQRNKGNFPGRFSGRQFSNSRSEMNVSTLELGDSALYLCASSAGNYGYTFGSGTRLTVV.

This clone came up once. The rearrangement links TRBV19 to TRBJ1-2; no clear D gene. The CDR3 is 15 amino acids. Per germline, CDR1 LNHDA and CDR2 SQIVND (reference sequence). V was cut by 0 bases and J by 1 base, with 9 bases left in between. The CDR3, as DNA: TGTGCCAGTAGTATAGACCGAAGCTTTAACTATGGCTACACCTTC. Protein sequence: CASSIDRSFNYGYTF.

This rearrangement joins TRBV20-1 to TRBJ1-2; weak D call: TRBD1 (6 bases). CDR3 length: 11 residues. Germline lookup yields CDR1 DFQATT and CDR2 SNEGSKA (reference sequence). Trimming removed 6 bases from V and 12 bases from J, with 17 bases in between. The CDR3 protein is CSAGGQNGNTF. Here the CDR3 DNA reads TGCAGTGCCGGCGGACAGAACGGGAACACCTTC.

The chain joins TRBV9 to TRBJ2-3; 11 bases agree with TRBD2. The CDR3 covers 16 residues. V lost 6 bases and J lost 2; bases outside the gene matches: 8. Germline-derived CDR1 and CDR2 are SGDLS and YYNGEE. This CDR3 is CASTLLAGAFTDTQYF. The CDR3 coding sequence is TGTGCCAGCACCCTACTAGCGGGGGCCTTCACAGATACGCAGTATTTT.

J is TRBJ1-2 and V is TRBV6-5; TRBD1 is a possible D gene (5 bases). V lost 7 bases and J lost 1, with 16 bases in between. The CDR3 runs 15 residues. Germline V gene lookup returns CDR1 MNHEY and CDR2 SVGAGI. The CDR3 DNA is TGTGCCAGCAATCGGGGGTTGAGGGGTAACTATGGCTACACCTTC. Its protein product is CASNRGLRGNYGYTF.

V gene TRBV5-4 combines with J gene TRBJ2-4, with D possibly TRBD2 on 5 matching bases. The CDR3 has 18 residues. The V end lost 4 bases, the J end lost 1 base, and 21 bases lay between the germline ends. Germline CDR1 reads SGHNT; CDR2 reads YYREEE (reference sequence). This chain's CDR3 is CASSPLPGGGTAKNIQYF. CDR3 DNA: TGTGCCAGCAGCCCCCTCCCTGGAGGAGGTACGGCCAAAAACATTCAGTACTTC. Using reference TRBV5-4 and TRBJ2-4 for the parts outside the CDR3, the full variable domain is ETGVTQSPTHLIKTRGQQVTLRCSSQSGHNTVSWYQQALGQGPQFIFQYYREEENGRGNFPPRFSGLQFPNYSSELNVNALELDDSALYLCASSPLPGGGTAKNIQYFGAGTRLSVL.

This chain links TRBV10-1 with TRBJ2-2; 7 nucleotides line up with TRBD2. The V gene's germline CDR1 is WNHNN and CDR2 SYGVQD (reference sequence). V gave up 3 bases and J gave up 7 bases; unmatched junction bases: 2. CDR3 length: 13 amino acids. CDR3 DNA sequence: TGCGCCAGCAGTGATGGGGGGGACGGGGAGCTGTTTTTT. This translates into CASSDGGDGELFF.

The chain recombines TRBV4-3 with TRBJ1-2, with 9 positions matching TRBD1. Germline V gives CDR1 LGHNA, CDR2 YSLEER. The CDR3 has 16 residues. J gave up 5 bases and V 1 base, and 8 bases lay outside the gene matches. CDR3 sequence (DNA): TGCGCCAGCAGCCAAGCGCAGCCGGGACAGGGATATGGCTACACCTTC. Protein sequence: CASSQAQPGQGYGYTF.

This clone was recorded a few times. The chain is built from TRBV5-1 and TRBJ1-1, with 10 bases that match TRBD1. The CDR3 consists of 13 residues. V was pared by 3 bases and J by 11 bases, with 7 bases of the junction left unmatched. Germline-derived CDR1 and CDR2 are SGHRS and YFSETQ. The CDR3 is CASSSLGQGDAFF. DNA for the CDR3: TGCGCCAGCAGCTCCCTCGGACAGGGGGACGCTTTCTTT.

The rearrangement uses TRBV15 and TRBJ1-1; 9 positions agree with TRBD1. The CDR3 loop spans 14 amino acids. V gave up 3 bases and J gave up 3 bases; unmatched junction bases: 2. Germline V gene lookup returns CDR1 LNHNV and CDR2 YYDKDF (reference sequence). CDR3 bases: TGTGCCACCAGCAGGCGGACAGGGGACACTGAAGCTTTCTTT. Translating gives CATSRRTGDTEAFF.

The chain joins TRBV9 to TRBJ1-5; D is perhaps TRBD1 (5 bases). CDR3 length equals 14 residues. V was clipped by 4 bases and J by 6 bases, with 14 bases between them. The germline CDR1 and CDR2 sequences are SGDLS and YYNGEE. This CDR3 reads CASSPGRGGQPQHF. The CDR3 bases are TGTGCCAGCAGCCCAGGGCGGGGGGGTCAGCCCCAGCATTTT.

A note on this clone: Other DNA sequences within the sample encode an identical CDR3. The chain uses TRBV30 and TRBJ1-1; no clear D. Germline V gene lookup returns CDR1 GTSNPN and CDR2 SVGIG (reference sequence). The CDR3 runs to 11 residues. The V end was cut by 5 bases, the J end by 1 base, with 5 bases between. The CDR3: CAWGRNTEAFF. As DNA, the CDR3 is TGTGCCTGGGGCCGGAACACTGAAGCTTTCTTT.

This chain connects TRBV11-3 to TRBJ2-2, with 7 nucleotides matching TRBD2. The germline V gene encodes CDR1 SGHNT and CDR2 YENEEA. Trimming at V came to 1 base and at J to 3 bases, leaving 8 bases not matched to a gene. The CDR3 runs 17 residues. The CDR3 DNA sequence: TGTGCCAGCAGCTTAGGGCGACTAGGGAGGGACACCGGGGAGCTGTTTTTT. This sequence encodes CASSLGRLGRDTGELFF.

The chain couples TRBV7-2 to TRBJ1-4, with D maybe TRBD1 (5 bases). CDR1 is SGHTA, CDR2 FQGNSA, per germline. With 6 bases removed from V and 6 bases from J, the gap between germline ends came to 20 bases. The CDR3 is made up of 16 amino acids. CDR3 DNA sequence: TGTGCCAGCAGACGTCAGGGCCTCACCCGGGATGAAAAACTGTTTTTT. Amino acids: CASRRQGLTRDEKLFF.

This chain uses TRBV13 with TRBJ1-3; D not resolved. The CDR3 has 15 residues. CDR1 and CDR2 from the germline V gene are PRHDT and FYEKMQ (reference sequence). V shed 3 bases and J shed 8 bases, with 17 bases lying between them. CDR3 bases: TGTGCCAGCAGCTTGCTTGGTCCCCAAACGGACACCATATATTTT. Its translation: CASSLLGPQTDTIYF.

The gene calls are TRBV2 and TRBJ2-3; TRBD2 is a possible D gene (6 bases). Germline-derived CDR1 and CDR2 are SNHLY and FYNNEI. This CDR3 has 13 residues. Between the trimmed V and J ends, which lost 8 bases and 2 bases, there was a span of 11 bases. The CDR3 here is CASVGDFTDTQYF. CDR3 in DNA: TGTGCCAGCGTCGGGGACTTCACAGATACGCAGTATTTT.

This clone was observed once. The CDR3 sequence: CASSQEGEGGSYNEQFF. The CDR3 DNA reads as TGTGCCAGCAGCCAAGAAGGGGAGGGAGGGTCCTACAATGAGCAGTTCTTC. This chain links TRBV4-2 with TRBJ2-1; 7 bases fit TRBD2. Germline V gives CDR1 LGHNA, CDR2 YNFKEQ. The CDR3 is made up of 17 amino acids. Losses at the gene ends were 0 bases for V and 1 base for J; bases not matched to a gene: 6.

J is TRBJ1-2 and V is TRBV28; weak D call: TRBD1 (5 bases). V lost 6 bases and J 8 bases, leaving 13 bases between the germline ends. CDR1 MDHEN and CDR2 SYDVKM come from the germline V gene. This CDR3 has 12 amino acids. The CDR3 region is CASRGAPGGYTF. CDR3 nucleotides: TGTGCCAGCAGAGGGGCCCCCGGAGGCTACACCTTC.